This T cell receptor (beta chain) emerged from a study of cytomegalovirus exposure and HLA in healthy donors. Overall study results and limits: In vitro assays verified that three CMV-associated chains recognized CMV antigens specifically. There were some public TCRs occurring in many donors, but most TCR sequences were rare. It was 150 to 200 TCR beta chains that were listed as cytomegalovirus-associated.

A remark on this clone: The antigen is not known.

The donors were part of the validation cohort, which consisted of over a hundred subjects and was separate from the first cohort of 600 to 850 subjects. The CDR3 consists of 15 residues. V lost 4 bases, J lost 6 bases, and 17 bases lay in between. The germline CDR1 and CDR2 sequences are LNHDA and SQIVND (reference sequence). The table came from immunoSEQ multiplex PCR; TCRdb's copy has only in-frame clones and leaves some out. Of about 49,000 clones listed, roughly nine tenths are singletons. The sequencing input was PBMCs. The gene calls are TRBV19 and TRBJ2-3, with a possible D match to TRBD2 (6 bases). The sequence was obtained from a man aged 18-30 years in good health and CMV-seronegative. The CDR3 loop is CASSKGTPAADTQYF. The CDR3 DNA reads TGTGCCAGTAGTAAAGGGACTCCGGCGGCCGATACGCAGTATTTT.